The TCR beta chain described here comes from a study of blood T cells in healthy people across ages. General study points: Unsorted PBMC material precluded a definitive naive versus antigen-experienced comparison. More naive CD4+ cells and higher diversity marked long-lived donors relative to aged donors.

The CDR3 runs to 15 residues. Germline-derived CDR1 and CDR2 are SNHLY and FYNNEI. V shed 7 bases and J shed 1 base, with 16 bases lying between them. A J-beta primer mix and a sample-barcoded 5' primer were used in a second PCR of roughly 6 to 11 cycles. TCRdb recomputed calls from the 5' RACE reads with MiXCR, one row per CDR3 protein. Here the sample spans 850,000 to 1,000,000 distinct CDR3 sequences, 51% being singletons. Regarding this clonotype: As yet, its antigen is unknown.

The donors, healthy Caucasians from Russia, were aged about 6 to 90. This TCR came from a woman aged 60-75 years in good health. V usage is TRBV2 and J usage is TRBJ2-5, with D possibly TRBD1 on 5 matching bases. Sample: blood. The CDR3 loop is CASNTRQPSQETQYF. The CDR3 coding sequence is TGTGCCAGCAATACGAGACAGCCGAGCCAAGAGACCCAGTACTTC. The full variable domain, in which reference TRBV2 and TRBJ2-5 provide the parts outside the CDR3, is EPEVTQTPSHQVTQMGQEVILRCVPISNHLYFYWYRQILGQKVEFLVSFYNNEISEKSEIFDDQFSVERPDGSNFTLKIRSTKLEDSAMYFCASNTRQPSQETQYFGPGTRLLVL.